The 2 T cell receptor beta chains below were found in one sample sequenced in a study of blood T cell repertoires in COVID-19 (dated by TCRdb to about 2020). The receptor library was made with the immunoSEQ multiplex PCR assay. In TCRdb, the immuneACCESS table is reduced to in-frame sequences with V and J assigned. These tables do not hold every clone; where another copy was compared, an unresolved V gene accounts for under half, and the others remain unexplained. The sample records some 110,000 clones, 80% to 90% of which are singletons. About 5% of the sample rests with the top ten. The sample comprised peripheral blood. These receptors were taken from a man aged 60 to 69 with acute or convalescent COVID-19.

This chain uses TRBV7-6 with TRBJ2-5; 8 bases align to TRBD1. The CDR3 loop spans 15 amino acids. CDR1 is SGHVS and CDR2 is FNYEAQ in the germline V gene. After removal of 1 base from V and 4 bases from J, the junction contained 5 bases not matched to a gene. CDR3 DNA: TGTGCCAGCAGCTTAGTGGGACAGGTTGGAGAGACCCAGTACTTC. This sequence encodes CASSLVGQVGETQYF.

The chain is built from TRBV2 and TRBJ2-7; TRBD2 aligns across 9 bases. J lost 2 bases, V lost 7 bases, and 6 bases had no gene match. This CDR3 has 14 amino acids. Germline loops: CDR1 SNHLY, CDR2 FYNNEI. The CDR3 here is CASTRIAGAYEQYF. The CDR3, as DNA: TGTGCCAGCACTAGAATAGCGGGGGCCTACGAGCAGTACTTC.